A few counts support the clone carrying this T cell receptor beta chain. Its matching antigen is unknown. The data belong to a study of identical twins. Study-level findings and limits: Out-of-frame beta sequences exhibited a weaker degree of excess twin sharing.

In every case, the donor was a healthy Caucasian. TCRdb redid the calling of the 5' RACE reads with MiXCR, one entry per CDR3 protein. Among about 530,000 distinct CDR3 sequences listed, 20% to 25% were seen once. Germline V CDR1 and CDR2: ENHRY, SYGVKD. V was clipped by 0 bases and J by 2 bases, with 6 bases between them. The CDR3 length is 14 residues. The same sample was also used in a study of yellow fever vaccine responses in identical twins.

Sequenced: CD4+ T cells sorted from blood. V usage is TRBV10-3 and J usage is TRBJ2-3, with D possibly being TRBD1 or TRBD2 (5 bases each). The TCR was taken from a woman between 18 and 29 years old in good health. CDR3 DNA: TGTGCCATCAGTGAGTCGGGGGTCACAGATACGCAGTATTTT. The encoded protein is CAISESGVTDTQYF.